This TCR beta chain came from a study of graft-versus-host responses after intestinal transplantation. Study information: Isolated intestinal, liver-intestinal, or multivisceral transplants had been given to the recipients. Each patient got anti-thymocyte globulin induction, then tacrolimus and steroids for roughly 3 years. Study outcomes and limitations: Allografts from individuals with graft-donor T cell macrochimerism displayed high graft-versus-host to host-versus-graft clonal ratios. Declining HvG levels early post-transplant were linked to peak circulating GvH clone levels.

This clone was counted between two and nine times. Antigen specificity is unknown. Assay used: immunoSEQ multiplex PCR; TCRdb lists only in-frame clones, some missing. The sample includes around 12,000 clones, 93% of them seen just once. This CDR3 spans 13 amino acids. The germline V and J ends were trimmed by 3 bases and 4 bases, with 9 bases remaining between them. Germline CDR1 KGHSH, CDR2 LQKENI. The sequence was obtained from a human patient who received an intestinal transplant, so some T cells may come from the graft donor. The specimen was PBMCs, collected about 34 months after intestinal transplantation. The chain couples TRBV18 to TRBJ1-1; possible D gene TRBD1, 5 bases. CDR3 loop: CASSPQGSTEAFF. In nucleotides, the CDR3 is TGTGCCAGCTCACCCCAGGGTAGCACTGAAGCTTTCTTT.